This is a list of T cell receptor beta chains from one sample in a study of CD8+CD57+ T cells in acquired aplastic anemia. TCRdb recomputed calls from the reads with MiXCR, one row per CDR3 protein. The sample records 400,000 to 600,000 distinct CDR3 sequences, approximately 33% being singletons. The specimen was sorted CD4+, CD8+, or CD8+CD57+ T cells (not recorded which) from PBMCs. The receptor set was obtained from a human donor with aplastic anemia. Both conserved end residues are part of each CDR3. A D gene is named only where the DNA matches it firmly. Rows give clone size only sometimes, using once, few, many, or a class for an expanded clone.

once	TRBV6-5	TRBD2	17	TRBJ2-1	CASSYPTSGIAGGEQFF	TGTGCCAGCAGTTACCCGACTAGCGGGATAGCAGGGGGTGAGCAGTTCTTC
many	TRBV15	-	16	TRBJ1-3	CATSRDGAGAGNTIYF	TGTGCCACCAGCAGAGATGGAGCAGGGGCTGGAAACACCATATATTTT
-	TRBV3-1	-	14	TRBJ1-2	CASSQVPDPGGYTF	TGTGCCAGCAGCCAAGTCCCGGACCCCGGGGGCTACACCTTC
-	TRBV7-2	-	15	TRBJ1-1	CASSLYGDRSTEAFF	TGTGCCAGCAGCTTATACGGCGACAGAAGCACTGAAGCTTTCTTT
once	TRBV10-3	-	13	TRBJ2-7	CAISRERSYEQYF	TGTGCCATCAGTCGGGAACGGTCCTACGAGCAGTACTTC
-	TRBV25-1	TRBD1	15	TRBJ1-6	CASSVTGTGASPLHF	TGTGCCAGCAGTGTCACCGGGACAGGGGCTTCACCCCTCCACTTT
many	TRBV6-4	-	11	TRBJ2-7	CASSSEYEQYF	TGTGCCAGCAGTTCAGAGTACGAGCAGTACTTC
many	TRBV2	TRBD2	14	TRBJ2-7	CASTLTRGSYEQYF	TGTGCCAGCACCCTGACGCGCGGGAGCTACGAGCAGTACTTC
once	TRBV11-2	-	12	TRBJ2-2	CASNRVVGELFF	TGTGCCAGCAATAGGGTTGTCGGGGAGCTGTTTTTT
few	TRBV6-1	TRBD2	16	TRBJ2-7	CASNWRGTSGSYEQYF	TGTGCCAGCAACTGGAGAGGGACTAGCGGCTCCTACGAGCAGTACTTC
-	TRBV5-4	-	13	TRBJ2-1	CASRGAGGREQFF	TGTGCCAGCAGGGGAGCGGGCGGGCGTGAGCAGTTCTTC
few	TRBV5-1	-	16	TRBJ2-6	CASSLGGNSGANVLTF	TGCGCCAGCAGCCTGGGGGGTAACTCTGGGGCCAACGTCCTGACTTTC
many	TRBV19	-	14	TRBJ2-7	CASSIDQYVDEQYF	TGTGCCAGTAGTATAGATCAGTACGTCGACGAGCAGTACTTC
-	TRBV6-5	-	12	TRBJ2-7	CASSLRSYGQYF	TGTGCCAGCAGTTTGCGGTCCTACGGGCAGTACTTC
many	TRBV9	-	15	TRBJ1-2	CASSPNPDVDYGYTF	TGTGCCAGCAGCCCCAATCCGGACGTCGACTATGGCTACACCTTC
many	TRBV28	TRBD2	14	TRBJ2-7	CASSRLAGVYEQYF	TGTGCCAGTAGTAGACTAGCGGGAGTCTACGAGCAGTACTTC
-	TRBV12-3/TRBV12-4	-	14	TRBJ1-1	CASSLVGGGTEAFF	TGTGCCAGCAGTTTAGTCGGGGGAGGCACTGAAGCTTTCTTT
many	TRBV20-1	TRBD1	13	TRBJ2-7	CSAGQDKTYEQYF	TGCAGTGCTGGACAGGACAAGACATACGAGCAGTACTTC
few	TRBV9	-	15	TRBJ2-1	CASSGGPSSYNEQFF	TGTGCCAGCAGCGGAGGACCGAGCTCCTACAATGAGCAGTTCTTC
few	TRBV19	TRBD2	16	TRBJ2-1	CASSLFSGDDYNEQFF	TGTGCCAGTAGTCTGTTTAGCGGGGACGATTACAATGAGCAGTTCTTC
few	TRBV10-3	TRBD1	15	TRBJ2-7	CAIRSADRASYEQYF	TGTGCCATCAGGAGCGCAGACAGGGCCTCCTACGAGCAGTACTTC
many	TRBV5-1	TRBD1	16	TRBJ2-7	CASSLGTGGFYYEQYF	TGCGCCAGCAGCTTAGGGACAGGGGGATTCTACTACGAGCAGTACTTC
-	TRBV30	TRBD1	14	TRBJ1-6	CAWTGGQEFSPLHF	TGTGCCTGGACCGGGGGACAGGAGTTTTCACCCCTCCACTTT
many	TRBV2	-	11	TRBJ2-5	CANRRQETQYF	TGTGCCAACCGGAGACAAGAGACCCAGTACTTC
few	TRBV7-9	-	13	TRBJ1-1	CASSLGQSLEAFF	TGTGCCAGCAGCTTAGGACAGTCCCTGGAGGCTTTCTTT
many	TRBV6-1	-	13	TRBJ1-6	CASSEARNSPLHF	TGTGCCAGCAGTGAAGCGCGGAATTCACCCCTCCACTTT
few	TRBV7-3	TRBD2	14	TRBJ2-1	CASSLSASGGALLF	TGTGCCAGCAGCTTATCGGCTAGCGGGGGGGCCTTACTCTTC
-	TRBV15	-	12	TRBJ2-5	CATSSLDATQYF	TGTGCCACCAGCAGCTTAGACGCGACCCAGTACTTC
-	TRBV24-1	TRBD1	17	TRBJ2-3	CATGGLGTGASTDTQYF	TGTGCCACCGGAGGGCTGGGGACAGGCGCTAGCACAGATACGCAGTATTTT
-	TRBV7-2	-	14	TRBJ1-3	CASSLVGTGNTIYF	TGTGCCAGCAGCTTGGTAGGGACTGGAAACACCATATATTTT
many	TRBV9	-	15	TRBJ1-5	CASSAQGGSNQPQHF	TGTGCCAGCAGCGCCCAAGGGGGAAGCAATCAGCCCCAGCATTTT
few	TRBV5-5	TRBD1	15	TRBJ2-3	CASSFRQGGADTQYF	TGTGCCAGCAGCTTCCGACAGGGCGGTGCGGATACGCAGTATTTT
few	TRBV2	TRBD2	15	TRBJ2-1	CASSEAASGKVEQFF	TGTGCCAGCAGTGAAGCGGCTAGCGGGAAGGTTGAGCAGTTCTTC